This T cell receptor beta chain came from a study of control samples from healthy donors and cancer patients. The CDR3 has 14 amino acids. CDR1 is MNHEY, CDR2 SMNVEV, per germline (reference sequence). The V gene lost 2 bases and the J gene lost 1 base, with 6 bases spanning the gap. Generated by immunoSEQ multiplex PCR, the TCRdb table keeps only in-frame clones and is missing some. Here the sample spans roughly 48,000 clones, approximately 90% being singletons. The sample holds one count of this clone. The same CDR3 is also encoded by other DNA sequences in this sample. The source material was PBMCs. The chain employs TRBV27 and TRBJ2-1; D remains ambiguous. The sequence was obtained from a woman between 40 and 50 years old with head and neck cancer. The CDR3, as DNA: TGTGCCAGCAGTTTAGCAAGGTCCTACAATGAGCAGTTCTTC. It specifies CASSLARSYNEQFF.